This is a list of T cell receptor beta chains from one sample in a study of T-cell reconstitution after alpha-beta-depleted transplantation in children. TCRdb called the PCR reads again in MiXCR, with one record for every CDR3 protein. The sample has a few hundred thousand distinct CDR3 sequences, 24% seen once. The sample here was PBMCs, mostly from graft donor cells, taken 360 days after TCRalphabeta/CD19-depleted stem cell transplant. These receptors were obtained from a female patient aged 2 to 10 who had a stem cell transplant for congenital amegakaryocytic thrombocytopenia, so the T cells may come from the graft donor. The CDR3 runs from the conserved cysteine through the conserved F or W. A D gene is named only where the DNA matches it firmly. Not all rows give a size; the values are once, few, many and, for expanded clones, a class.

CDR3 DNA: TGTGCCAGCACAAGGGGGGAGGCTAACTATGGCTACACCTTC
CDR3 protein: CASTRGEANYGYTF
V gene: TRBV10-3
CDR3 length: 14
D gene: .
J gene: TRBJ1-2
clone size: few

CDR3 DNA: TGTGCCAGCAGCTTAGCCCCACGGGGGGCCAACGTCCTGACTTTC
CDR3 protein: CASSLAPRGANVLTF
V gene: TRBV7-6
CDR3 length: 15
D gene: .
J gene: TRBJ2-6
clone size: .

CDR3 DNA: TGTGCCAGCAGTGGCGGGTGGGGTCTCGAGCAGTACTTC
CDR3 protein: CASSGGWGLEQYF
V gene: TRBV28
CDR3 length: 13
D gene: .
J gene: TRBJ2-7
clone size: .

CDR3 DNA: TGTGCCAGCAGTGGCTTACCCGGCGACGAGCAGTACTTC
CDR3 protein: CASSGLPGDEQYF
V gene: TRBV2
CDR3 length: 13
D gene: .
J gene: TRBJ2-7
clone size: .

CDR3 DNA: TGTGCCAGCAGCTCCCCGGTGAGACGACGCGCCTACAATGAGCAGTTCTTC
CDR3 protein: CASSSPVRRRAYNEQFF
V gene: TRBV5-6
CDR3 length: 17
D gene: .
J gene: TRBJ2-1
clone size: few

CDR3 DNA: TGCAGTGCTAGAGATACGGGGATACAAGAGACCCAGTACTTC
CDR3 protein: CSARDTGIQETQYF
V gene: TRBV20-1
CDR3 length: 14
D gene: .
J gene: TRBJ2-5
clone size: .

CDR3 DNA: TGTGCCAGCAGTCTAGTGGGACAGGGGGTTTGGGTTTCCGCAGATACGCAGTATTTT
CDR3 protein: CASSLVGQGVWVSADTQYF
V gene: TRBV7-8
CDR3 length: 19
D gene: TRBD1
J gene: TRBJ2-3
clone size: few

CDR3 DNA: TGTGCCAGCAGCACCCCCCTAGCGGCTGACAATGAGCAGTTCTTC
CDR3 protein: CASSTPLAADNEQFF
V gene: TRBV5-5
CDR3 length: 15
D gene: TRBD2
J gene: TRBJ2-1
clone size: few

CDR3 DNA: TGTGCCAGCAGCTACCAGTCGGTCGTAAACACCGGGGAGCTGTTTTTT
CDR3 protein: CASSYQSVVNTGELFF
V gene: TRBV7-2
CDR3 length: 16
D gene: .
J gene: TRBJ2-2
clone size: .

CDR3 DNA: TGTGCCAGCAGTCTCAACCCGGTGGGCAATGAGCAGTTCTTC
CDR3 protein: CASSLNPVGNEQFF
V gene: TRBV12-3/TRBV12-4
CDR3 length: 14
D gene: .
J gene: TRBJ2-1
clone size: .

CDR3 DNA: TGCGCCAGCAGCTTGGCCGGTGGGACGGGGGGGCAAGATACGCAGTATTTT
CDR3 protein: CASSLAGGTGGQDTQYF
V gene: TRBV5-1
CDR3 length: 17
D gene: TRBD2
J gene: TRBJ2-3
clone size: .

CDR3 DNA: TGTGCCAGCGTTAGAGCGTCGTCCTACGAGCAGTACTTC
CDR3 protein: CASVRASSYEQYF
V gene: TRBV6-2/TRBV6-3
CDR3 length: 13
D gene: .
J gene: TRBJ2-7
clone size: many

CDR3 DNA: TGTGCCAGCAAGGACAGCTTCTATGGCTACACCTTC
CDR3 protein: CASKDSFYGYTF
V gene: TRBV12-3/TRBV12-4
CDR3 length: 12
D gene: .
J gene: TRBJ1-2
clone size: .

CDR3 DNA: TGCAGTGGCGCTGAGGGTTCAGGGGCCAACGTCCTGACTTTC
CDR3 protein: CSGAEGSGANVLTF
V gene: TRBV20-1
CDR3 length: 14
D gene: .
J gene: TRBJ2-6
clone size: .

CDR3 DNA: TGTGCCAGCTCACCCAGAACCACGGGACAGAGTTACAATGAGCAGTTCTTC
CDR3 protein: CASSPRTTGQSYNEQFF
V gene: TRBV18
CDR3 length: 17
D gene: TRBD1
J gene: TRBJ2-1
clone size: .

CDR3 DNA: TGCAGTGCTATGACAGGGGCGAAACAAGAGACCCAGTACTTC
CDR3 protein: CSAMTGAKQETQYF
V gene: TRBV20-1
CDR3 length: 14
D gene: TRBD1
J gene: TRBJ2-5
clone size: .

CDR3 DNA: TGTGCCAGTAGTATCAATCTCAATCAGCCCCAGCATTTT
CDR3 protein: CASSINLNQPQHF
V gene: TRBV19
CDR3 length: 13
D gene: .
J gene: TRBJ1-5
clone size: .

CDR3 DNA: TGTGCCAGCAGTACATCGTCGGGGTATGAGGAGACCCAGTACTTC
CDR3 protein: CASSTSSGYEETQYF
V gene: TRBV6-5
CDR3 length: 15
D gene: .
J gene: TRBJ2-5
clone size: .

CDR3 DNA: TGCGCCAGCAGTCGGCGGATACAAGAAGAGACCCAGTACTTC
CDR3 protein: CASSRRIQEETQYF
V gene: TRBV5-1
CDR3 length: 14
D gene: .
J gene: TRBJ2-5
clone size: few

CDR3 DNA: TGTGCCAGCAGCCGGCATAGCGGGGGTAGGGGCGAGCAGTACTTC
CDR3 protein: CASSRHSGGRGEQYF
V gene: TRBV6-2/TRBV6-3
CDR3 length: 15
D gene: TRBD2
J gene: TRBJ2-7
clone size: .

CDR3 DNA: TGCGCCAGCAGCCAAGATCGGAGCAGGGGAGGTTACGAGCAGTACTTC
CDR3 protein: CASSQDRSRGGYEQYF
V gene: TRBV4-3
CDR3 length: 16
D gene: .
J gene: TRBJ2-7
clone size: .

CDR3 DNA: TGTGCCAGCAGGTCACAGGGGTTAGGATTTAGCAATCAGCCCCAGCATTTT
CDR3 protein: CASRSQGLGFSNQPQHF
V gene: TRBV6-2/TRBV6-3
CDR3 length: 17
D gene: TRBD1
J gene: TRBJ1-5
clone size: .

CDR3 DNA: TGTGCCAGCAGCCGCCCCCTGGGCTCTGGAAACACCATATATTTT
CDR3 protein: CASSRPLGSGNTIYF
V gene: TRBV9
CDR3 length: 15
D gene: .
J gene: TRBJ1-3
clone size: few

CDR3 DNA: TGCGCCAGCACCTCGGACAGAACCAAAGAGACCCAGTACTTC
CDR3 protein: CASTSDRTKETQYF
V gene: TRBV5-1
CDR3 length: 14
D gene: .
J gene: TRBJ2-5
clone size: .

CDR3 DNA: TGCGCCAGCAGCCAAGCCCCCAGCGGGCAAAACATTCAGTACTTC
CDR3 protein: CASSQAPSGQNIQYF
V gene: TRBV4-1
CDR3 length: 15
D gene: .
J gene: TRBJ2-4
clone size: .

CDR3 DNA: TGCGCCAGCAGCTTGTATGTCACAGATACGCAGTATTTT
CDR3 protein: CASSLYVTDTQYF
V gene: TRBV5-1
CDR3 length: 13
D gene: .
J gene: TRBJ2-3
clone size: few

CDR3 DNA: TGTGCCAGCAGCTTAGGGAGCCCCTGGACCATCACAGATACGCAGTATTTT
CDR3 protein: CASSLGSPWTITDTQYF
V gene: TRBV7-6
CDR3 length: 17
D gene: .
J gene: TRBJ2-3
clone size: .

CDR3 DNA: TGCGCCAGCAGCTCAAATCCTCGCACAGATACGCAGTATTTT
CDR3 protein: CASSSNPRTDTQYF
V gene: TRBV5-1
CDR3 length: 14
D gene: .
J gene: TRBJ2-3
clone size: few

CDR3 DNA: TGCAGTGCTAGTAGCAGGGCCCACTACAATGAGCAGTTCTTC
CDR3 protein: CSASSRAHYNEQFF
V gene: TRBV20-1
CDR3 length: 14
D gene: .
J gene: TRBJ2-1
clone size: many

CDR3 DNA: TGTGCCAGCAGTTTTTGGTCTGGAGGGGATACGCAGTATTTT
CDR3 protein: CASSFWSGGDTQYF
V gene: TRBV12-3/TRBV12-4
CDR3 length: 14
D gene: .
J gene: TRBJ2-3
clone size: many